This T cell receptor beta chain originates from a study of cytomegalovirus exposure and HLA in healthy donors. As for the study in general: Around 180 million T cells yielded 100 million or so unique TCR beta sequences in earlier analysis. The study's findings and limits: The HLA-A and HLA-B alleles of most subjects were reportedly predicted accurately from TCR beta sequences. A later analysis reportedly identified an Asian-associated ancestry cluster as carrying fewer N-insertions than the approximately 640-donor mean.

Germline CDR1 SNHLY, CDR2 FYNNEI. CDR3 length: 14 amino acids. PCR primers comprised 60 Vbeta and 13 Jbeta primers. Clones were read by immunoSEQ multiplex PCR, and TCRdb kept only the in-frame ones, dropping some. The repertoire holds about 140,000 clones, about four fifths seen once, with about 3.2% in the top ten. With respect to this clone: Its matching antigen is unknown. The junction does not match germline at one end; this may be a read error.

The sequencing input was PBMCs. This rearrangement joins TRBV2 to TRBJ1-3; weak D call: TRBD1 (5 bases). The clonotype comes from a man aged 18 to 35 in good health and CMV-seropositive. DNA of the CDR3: TGTGCCAGTGGACAATTTATTGCTGGGAACACCATATATTTT. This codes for CASGQFIAGNTIYF.